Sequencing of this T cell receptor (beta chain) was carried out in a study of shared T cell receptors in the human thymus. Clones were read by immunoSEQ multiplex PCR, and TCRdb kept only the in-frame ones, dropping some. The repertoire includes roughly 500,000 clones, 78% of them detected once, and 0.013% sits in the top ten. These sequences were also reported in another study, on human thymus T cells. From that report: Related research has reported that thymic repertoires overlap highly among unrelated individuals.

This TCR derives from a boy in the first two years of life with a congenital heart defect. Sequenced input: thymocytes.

In DNA form, the CDR3 reads TGCGCCAGCAGTGAGTCCGCTGACAGGGAGGTATATGGCTACACCTTC. Protein product: CASSESADREVYGYTF. The V call is TRBV10-2, the J call TRBJ1-2, with 7 bases identical to TRBD1. Germline loops: CDR1 WSHSY, CDR2 SAAADI. V shed 0 bases, J shed 5 bases, and the junction held 9 bases outside the gene matches. The CDR3 has 16 residues.